The 2 T cell receptor beta chains reported below all come from one sample, sequenced in a study of siplizumab effects on memory and regulatory T cells. This table comes from immunoSEQ multiplex PCR, and its TCRdb copy is limited to in-frame clones, with some not included. The sample has about 100,000 clones, 80% to 95% seen once; the top ten hold about 1.1%. The specimen was CD4+ T cells sorted from blood. Receptor source: a human donor in good health.

V usage is TRBV18 and J usage is TRBJ2-7; no clear D. The CDR3 contains 14 residues. Germline lookup yields CDR1 KGHSH and CDR2 LQKENI. V shed 3 bases and J shed 0 bases, with 9 bases lying between them. CDR3 in amino acids: CASSPRLSSYEQYF. Written as DNA, the CDR3 is TGTGCCAGCTCACCGCGGTTGAGCTCCTACGAGCAGTACTTC.

This sequence joins TRBV5-1 and TRBJ2-5, with TRBD1 as a possible D gene (7 bases). Trimming took 0 bases from V and 4 from J, leaving 13 bases between them. This CDR3 has 15 residues. Germline loops: CDR1 SGHRS, CDR2 YFSETQ. CDR3 in DNA: TGCGCCAGCAGCTTGGCCCAGGGGGGAGGAGAGACCCAGTACTTC. Translating it yields CASSLAQGGGETQYF.